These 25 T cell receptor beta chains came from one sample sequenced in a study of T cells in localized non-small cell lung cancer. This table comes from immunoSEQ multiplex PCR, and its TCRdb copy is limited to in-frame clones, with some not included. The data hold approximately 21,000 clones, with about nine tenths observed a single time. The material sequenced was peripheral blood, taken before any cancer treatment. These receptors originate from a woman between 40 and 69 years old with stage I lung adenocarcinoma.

The CDR3 DNA sequence: TGTGCCAGCAGCCAAGATGGGAGCTCTGGGGCCAACGTCCTGACTTTC. Protein: CASSQDGSSGANVLTF. This chain uses TRBV4-2 with TRBJ2-6; TRBD2 might be the D (5 bases). V was cut by 0 bases and J by 0 bases, with 6 bases left in between. CDR3 length: 16 residues. Germline values: CDR1 LGHNA, CDR2 YNFKEQ.

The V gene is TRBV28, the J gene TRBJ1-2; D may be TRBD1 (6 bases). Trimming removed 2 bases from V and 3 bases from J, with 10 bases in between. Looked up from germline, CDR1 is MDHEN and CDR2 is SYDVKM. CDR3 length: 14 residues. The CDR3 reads CASSLIGQHYGYTF. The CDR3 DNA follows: TGTGCCAGCAGTTTAATTGGACAGCACTATGGCTACACCTTC.

In nucleotides, the CDR3 is TGTGCCAGCAGCTCAGGGGTGGGACTAGGTCGGTATTTT. It translates to CASSSGVGLGRYF. This chain links TRBV7-2 with TRBJ2-3; TRBD2 agrees at 8 bases. This CDR3 contains 13 residues. With 4 bases clipped from V and 14 bases from J, the junction kept 11 bases outside the gene matches. CDR1 is SGHTA and CDR2 is FQGNSA in the germline V gene.

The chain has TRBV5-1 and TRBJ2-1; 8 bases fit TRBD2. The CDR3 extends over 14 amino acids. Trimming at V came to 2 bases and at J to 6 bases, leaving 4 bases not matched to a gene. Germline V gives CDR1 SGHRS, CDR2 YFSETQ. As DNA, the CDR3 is TGCGCCAGCAGCTTAAGCGGGAGATCCAATGAGCAGTTCTTC. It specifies CASSLSGRSNEQFF.

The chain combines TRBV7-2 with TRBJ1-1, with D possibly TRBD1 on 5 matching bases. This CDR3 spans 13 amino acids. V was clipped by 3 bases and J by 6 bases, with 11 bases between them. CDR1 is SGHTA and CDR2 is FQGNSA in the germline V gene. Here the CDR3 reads CASSFREWAEAFF. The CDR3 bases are TGTGCCAGCAGCTTCAGGGAGTGGGCTGAAGCTTTCTTT.

CDR3 nucleotide sequence: TGTGCCAGCAGCCCGGGACTAGCGGCCAACAATGAGCAGTTCTTC. Amino acids: CASSPGLAANNEQFF. V usage is TRBV14 and J usage is TRBJ2-1, with TRBD2 matching over 11 bases. V gave up 4 bases and J gave up 5 bases; unmatched junction bases: 4. Germline V gene lookup returns CDR1 SGHDN and CDR2 FVKESK. This CDR3 region has 15 residues.

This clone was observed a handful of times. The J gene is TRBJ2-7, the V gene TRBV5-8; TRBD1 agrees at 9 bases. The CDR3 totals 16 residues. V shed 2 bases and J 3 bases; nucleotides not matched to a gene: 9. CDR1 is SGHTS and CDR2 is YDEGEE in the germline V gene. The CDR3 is CASSFGWGTGNYEQYF. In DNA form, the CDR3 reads TGTGCCAGCAGCTTCGGGTGGGGGACAGGGAACTACGAGCAGTACTTC. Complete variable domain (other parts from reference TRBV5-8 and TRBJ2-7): EAGVTQSPTHLIKTRGQQATLRCSPISGHTSVYWYQQALGLGLQFLLWYDEGEERNRGNFPPRFSGRQFPNYSSELNVNALELEDSALYLCASSFGWGTGNYEQYFGPGTRLTVT.

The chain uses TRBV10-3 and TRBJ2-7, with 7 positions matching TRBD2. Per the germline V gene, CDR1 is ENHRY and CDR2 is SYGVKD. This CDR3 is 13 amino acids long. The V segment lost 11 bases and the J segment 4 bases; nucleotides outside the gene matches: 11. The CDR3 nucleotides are TGTGCCCTGAGCGGGAATCCCGGGTACGAGCAGTACTTC. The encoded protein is CALSGNPGYEQYF.

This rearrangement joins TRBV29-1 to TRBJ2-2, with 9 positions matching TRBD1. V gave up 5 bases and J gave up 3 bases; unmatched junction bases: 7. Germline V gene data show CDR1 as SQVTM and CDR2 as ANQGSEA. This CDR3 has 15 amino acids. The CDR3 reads CSVKHDRGDTGELFF. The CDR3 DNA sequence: TGCAGCGTTAAACATGACAGGGGGGACACCGGGGAGCTGTTTTTT.

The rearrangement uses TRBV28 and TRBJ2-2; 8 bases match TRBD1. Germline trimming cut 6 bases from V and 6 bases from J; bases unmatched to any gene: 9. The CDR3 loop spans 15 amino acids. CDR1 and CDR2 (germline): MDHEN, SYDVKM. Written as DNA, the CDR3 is TGTGCCAGCAGCCGACGGCCGACAGGGGCCGGGGAGCTGTTTTTT. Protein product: CASSRRPTGAGELFF.

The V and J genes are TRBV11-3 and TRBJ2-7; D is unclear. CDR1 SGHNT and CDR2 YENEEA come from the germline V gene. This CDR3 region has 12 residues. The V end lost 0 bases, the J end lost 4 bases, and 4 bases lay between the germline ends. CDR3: CASSLEGYEQYF. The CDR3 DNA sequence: TGTGCCAGCAGCTTAGAGGGGTACGAGCAGTACTTC.

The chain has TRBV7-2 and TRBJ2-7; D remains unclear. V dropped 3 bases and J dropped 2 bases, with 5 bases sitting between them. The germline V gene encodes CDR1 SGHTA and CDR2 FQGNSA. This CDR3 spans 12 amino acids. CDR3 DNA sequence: TGTGCCAGCAGCTTGTCAGCCTACGAGCAGTACTTC. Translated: CASSLSAYEQYF. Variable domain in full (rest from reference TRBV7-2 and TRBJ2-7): GAGVSQSPSNKVTEKGKDVELRCDPISGHTALYWYRQSLGQGLEFLIYFQGNSAPDKSGLPSDRFSAERTGGSVSTLTIQRTQQEDSAVYLCASSLSAYEQYFGPGTRLTVT.

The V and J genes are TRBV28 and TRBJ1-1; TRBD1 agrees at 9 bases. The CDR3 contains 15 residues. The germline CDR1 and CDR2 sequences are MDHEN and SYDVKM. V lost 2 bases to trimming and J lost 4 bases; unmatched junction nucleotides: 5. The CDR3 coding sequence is TGTGCCAGCAGTTTACTCCGACAGGGGGGCACTGAAGCTTTCTTT. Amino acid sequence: CASSLLRQGGTEAFF. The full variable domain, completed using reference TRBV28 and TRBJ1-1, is DVKVTQSSRYLVKRTGEKVFLECVQDMDHENMFWYRQDPGLGLRLIYFSYDVKMKEKGDIPEGYSVSREKKERFSLILESASTNQTSMYLCASSLLRQGGTEAFFGQGTRLTVV.

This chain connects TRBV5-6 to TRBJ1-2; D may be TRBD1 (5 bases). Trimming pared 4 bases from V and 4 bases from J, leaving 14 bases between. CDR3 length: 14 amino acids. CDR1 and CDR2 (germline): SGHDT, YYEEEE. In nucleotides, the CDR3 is TGTGCCAGCAGCGTATTTGGGGCTGGCTATGGCTACACCTTC. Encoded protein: CASSVFGAGYGYTF. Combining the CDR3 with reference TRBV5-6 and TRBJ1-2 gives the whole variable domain DAGVTQSPTHLIKTRGQQVTLRCSPKSGHDTVSWYQQALGQGPQFIFQYYEEEERQRGNFPDRFSGHQFPNYSSELNVNALLLGDSALYLCASSVFGAGYGYTFGSGTRLTVV.

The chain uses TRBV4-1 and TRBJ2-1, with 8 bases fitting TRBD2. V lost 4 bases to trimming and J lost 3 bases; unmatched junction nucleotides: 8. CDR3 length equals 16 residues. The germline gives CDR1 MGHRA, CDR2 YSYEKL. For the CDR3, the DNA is TGCGCCAGCAGCCCTTCGGTAGCGGGAATCTACAATGAGCAGTTCTTC. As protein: CASSPSVAGIYNEQFF.

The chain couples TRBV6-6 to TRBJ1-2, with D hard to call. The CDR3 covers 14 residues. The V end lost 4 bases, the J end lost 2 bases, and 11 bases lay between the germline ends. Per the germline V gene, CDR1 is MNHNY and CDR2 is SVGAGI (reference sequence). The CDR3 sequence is CASSSGTLNYGYTF. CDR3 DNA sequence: TGTGCCAGCAGTTCGGGAACACTCAACTATGGCTACACCTTC.

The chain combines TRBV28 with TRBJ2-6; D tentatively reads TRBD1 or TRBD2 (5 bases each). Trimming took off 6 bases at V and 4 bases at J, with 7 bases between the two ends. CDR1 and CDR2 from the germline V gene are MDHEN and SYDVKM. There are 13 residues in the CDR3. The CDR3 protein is CASSGTGANVLTF. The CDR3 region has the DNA TGTGCCAGCAGCGGGACCGGGGCCAACGTCCTGACTTTC.

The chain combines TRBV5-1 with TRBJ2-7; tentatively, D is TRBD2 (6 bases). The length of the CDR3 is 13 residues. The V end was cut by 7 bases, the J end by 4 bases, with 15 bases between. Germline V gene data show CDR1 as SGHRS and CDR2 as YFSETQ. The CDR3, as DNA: TGCGCCAGCTCCGATTCCGGAGGGTACGAGCAGTACTTC. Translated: CASSDSGGYEQYF.

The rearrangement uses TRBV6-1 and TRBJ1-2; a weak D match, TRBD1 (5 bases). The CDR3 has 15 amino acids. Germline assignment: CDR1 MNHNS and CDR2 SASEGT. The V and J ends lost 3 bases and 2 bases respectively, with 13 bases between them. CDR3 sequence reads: CASSDPGLLNYGYTF. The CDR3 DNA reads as TGTGCCAGCAGTGATCCGGGACTCTTGAACTATGGCTACACCTTC.

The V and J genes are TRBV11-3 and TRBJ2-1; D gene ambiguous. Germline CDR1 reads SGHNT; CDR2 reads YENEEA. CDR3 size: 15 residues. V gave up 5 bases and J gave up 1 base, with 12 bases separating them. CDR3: CASSRGSPSYNEQFF. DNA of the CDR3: TGTGCCAGCAGCCGCGGTAGCCCTTCCTACAATGAGCAGTTCTTC.

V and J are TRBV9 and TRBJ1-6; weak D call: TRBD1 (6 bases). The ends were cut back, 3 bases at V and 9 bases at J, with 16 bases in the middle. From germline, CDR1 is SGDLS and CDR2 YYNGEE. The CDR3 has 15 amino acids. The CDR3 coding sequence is TGTGCCAGCAGCGCAGCAGGACAGCCAGGTTCACCCCTCCACTTT. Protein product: CASSAAGQPGSPLHF.

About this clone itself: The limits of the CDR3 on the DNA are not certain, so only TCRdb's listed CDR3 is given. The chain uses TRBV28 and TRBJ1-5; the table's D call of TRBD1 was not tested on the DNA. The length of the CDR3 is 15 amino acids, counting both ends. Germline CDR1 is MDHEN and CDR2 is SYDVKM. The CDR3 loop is CASSSSDRVYQPQHF.

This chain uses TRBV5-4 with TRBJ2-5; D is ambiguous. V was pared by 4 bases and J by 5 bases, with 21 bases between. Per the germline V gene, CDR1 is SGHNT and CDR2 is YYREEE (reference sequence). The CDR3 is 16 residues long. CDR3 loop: CASSPPVGRNSETQYF. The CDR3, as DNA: TGTGCCAGCAGCCCCCCCGTCGGAAGGAATAGTGAGACCCAGTACTTC.

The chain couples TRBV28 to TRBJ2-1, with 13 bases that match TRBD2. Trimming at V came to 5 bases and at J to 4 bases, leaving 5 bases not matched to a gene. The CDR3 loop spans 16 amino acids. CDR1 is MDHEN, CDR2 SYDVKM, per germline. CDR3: CASSPRTSGSYNEQFF. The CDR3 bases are TGTGCCAGCAGTCCTCGGACTAGCGGGAGTTACAATGAGCAGTTCTTC.

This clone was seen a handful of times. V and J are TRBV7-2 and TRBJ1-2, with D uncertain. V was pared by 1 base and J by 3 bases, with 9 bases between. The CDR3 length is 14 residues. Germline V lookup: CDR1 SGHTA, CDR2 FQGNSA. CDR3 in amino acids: CASSLGRDYYGYTF. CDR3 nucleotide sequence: TGTGCCAGCAGCTTAGGGAGGGATTACTATGGCTACACCTTC.